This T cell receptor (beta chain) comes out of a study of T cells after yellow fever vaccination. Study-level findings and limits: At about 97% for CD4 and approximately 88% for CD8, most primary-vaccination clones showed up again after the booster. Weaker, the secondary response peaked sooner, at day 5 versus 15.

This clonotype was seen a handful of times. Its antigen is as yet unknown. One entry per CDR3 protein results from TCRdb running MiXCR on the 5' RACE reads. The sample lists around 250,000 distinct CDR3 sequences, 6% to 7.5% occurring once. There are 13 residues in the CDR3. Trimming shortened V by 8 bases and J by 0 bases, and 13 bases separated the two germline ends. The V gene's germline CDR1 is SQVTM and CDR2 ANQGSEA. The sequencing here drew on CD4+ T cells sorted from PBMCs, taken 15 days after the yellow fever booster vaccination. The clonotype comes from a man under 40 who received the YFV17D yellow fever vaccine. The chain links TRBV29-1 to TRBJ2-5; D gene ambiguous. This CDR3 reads CSSRSTYQETQYF. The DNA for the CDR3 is TGCAGCTCCAGGTCGACGTACCAAGAGACCCAGTACTTC. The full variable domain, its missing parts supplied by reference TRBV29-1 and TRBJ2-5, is SAVISQKPSRDICQRGTSLTIQCQVDSQVTMMFWYRQQPGQSLTLIATANQGSEATYESGFVIDKFPISRPNLTFSTLTVSNMSPEDSSIYLCSSRSTYQETQYFGPGTRLLVL.